The clone carrying this T cell receptor (beta chain) occurred a few times. Relative to the germline gene, one junction end is altered; a read error may explain this. These data are taken from a study of T cells after yellow fever vaccination. TCRdb independently ran MiXCR on the 5' RACE reads; one entry per CDR3 protein. The sample shows 250,000 or so distinct CDR3 sequences, about 3.5% of them seen only once. The CDR3 length is 14 residues. Germline CDR1 and CDR2: DFQATT and SNEGSKA (reference sequence). The chain combines TRBV20-1 with TRBJ2-2, with D perhaps given as TRBD1 or TRBD2 (5 bases each). This clonotype was obtained from a man younger than 35 who received the YFV17D yellow fever vaccine. The sample consisted of PBMCs, taken 15 days after the yellow fever booster vaccination. CDR3 nucleotide sequence: TGCAGTGCCAGAGGGGTTGGGACCACCGGGGAGCTGTTTTTT. Amino acid sequence: CSARGVGTTGELFF.